This is a list of T cell receptor beta chains from one sample in a study of regulatory T cells in long-lasting Graves disease. TCRdb itself ran the multiplex PCR reads through MiXCR, one entry per CDR3 protein. Altogether about 660,000 distinct CDR3 sequences are present, 25% to 35% being singletons, with the ten largest covering 40% to 50%. Sequencing was performed on peripheral blood mononuclear cells (PBMCs), taken when the disease was refractory, from a patient treated with antithyroid drugs. The source is a female donor with Graves disease. Each CDR3 is given with its conserved first and last residue. A D gene is named only where the DNA matches it firmly.

D gene	V gene	CDR3 protein
TRBD1	TRBV30	CAWSDPGQGHTGYTF
TRBD1	TRBV5-1	CASSSSQGAQNVLTF
NA	TRBV7-9	CASLPGSLTEAFF
NA	TRBV5-6	CASSYRLTRTEMLFF
NA	TRBV7-2	CASSPLRSWTEAFF
NA	TRBV7-2	CASSITPGEPGNTIYF
TRBD2	TRBV6-5	CASSYLRTSDEQYF
NA	TRBV20-1	CSANVGGNTEAFF
NA	TRBV6-5	CASSSRRGAEIRGYTF
TRBD1	TRBV20-1	CSADTGTGLRSQEKLFF
TRBD1	TRBV5-6	CASSVYRGLRDNSPLHF
TRBD2	TRBV16	CASSQGTSPVYEQYF
NA	TRBV4-2	CASSRGSTWEQYF
NA	TRBV14	CASSQGSGVDQPQHF
NA	TRBV29-1	CSDQEKGQPQHF
TRBD2	TRBV15	CATSRAGTSGRETQYF
NA	TRBV6-5	CASSYSPGAPFPQHF
TRBD1	TRBV7-2	CASRPFPDRGHEQYF
NA	TRBV20-1	CSARMGFGGNTEAFF
NA	TRBV28	CASSLFAGFTEAIF
NA	TRBV11-1	CASSLEGSLSPGANVLTF
NA	TRBV12-3/TRBV12-4	CASRSDRQAENEKLFF
TRBD2	TRBV15	CATSRGWASGRDQETQYF
TRBD1	TRBV12-3/TRBV12-4	CASSFSAGGNFGNTIYF
NA	TRBV29-1	CSVEPLWDSHGYTF
NA	TRBV6-1	CATGRDSGANVLTF
NA	TRBV5-1	CASSLADTTYGYTF
TRBD1	TRBV27	CASSANRGAYEQYF
NA	TRBV5-1	CASSLQEGVTYEQYF
NA	TRBV6-5	CASSYGGSGYTF
NA	TRBV18	CASSPPPSVRSPLHF
NA	TRBV29-1	CSVTGVPGANVLTF
NA	TRBV5-6	CASSYSQVVLRTEAFF
NA	TRBV29-1	CSVDGGNTGELFF
NA	TRBV10-1	CASSESGVAYEQYF
NA	TRBV7-2	CASSLAPGVGGYTF
NA	TRBV19	CASSISPSGSDGYTF
TRBD2	TRBV12-3/TRBV12-4	CASSFRTSGTHEQYF
NA	TRBV20-1	CSARVGWTQETQYF
TRBD1	TRBV7-2	CASSLVSGGNYGYTF
TRBD2	TRBV28	CASSLRTSGGAGTQYF
NA	TRBV5-1	CASSFPARGSEAFF
NA	TRBV6-5	CASSSTLRGFAFF
NA	TRBV2	CASRGEGPWNTEAFF
NA	TRBV11-2	CASSPGRRSSGYGYTF
NA	TRBV7-9	CASSLAPGVKNIQYF
NA	TRBV2	CASKTEYNEQFF